This T cell receptor beta chain emerged from a study of blood T cell repertoires in COVID-19 (TCRdb year 2020). Notes on the research overall: Samples from collaborators originated in the United States, Italy and Spain and spanned both the acute and convalescent phases of COVID-19. The prospective study material was composed of cDNA or gDNA derived from T cells, B-cell-depleted T cells, or PBMCs. The dataset comprised deeply sampled blood TCRbeta repertoires from subjects exposed to, actively infected with, or recovered from COVID-19. The repertoires were released in a freely available public database intended as a resource for research on the immune response to SARS-CoV-2. Samples came from the ongoing ImmuneRACE study (first 160 participants) plus 1,254 subjects from 6 global collaborators. Nearly every sample came with metadata listing a de-identified subject ID, COVID-19 status, age in years and sex. Where HLA class I and class II types were available, the types were taken from metadata supplied by the sample provider, not from assay-based typing.

What the study reported, not specific to this receptor: How much clinical and demographic metadata was included differed by source and by participant, and the metadata was provided uncurated.

As concerns this clone: Its antigen target is currently unknown. Within one base of it there is no much larger clone, and no base qualities were kept. Other DNA variants within this sample encode the same CDR3.

The immunoSEQ Assay, a bias-controlled multiplex PCR, was used to amplify TCRbeta CDR3 regions from genomic DNA. Processing in the source paper ran as follows. The number of nucleated cells in each sample was estimated from the amplification of reference gene primers within the assay. To quantify the absolute abundance of each unique TCRbeta CDR3 rearrangement, sequence reads were collapsed and filtered. For each sample, productive Simpson clonality was calculated as the square root of Simpson's diversity index over productive rearrangements. Held by TCRdb, this immuneACCESS table contains in-frame sequences only and omits some clones. Under half of the omission traces to an unresolved V gene where checked; the cause of the rest is unknown. Clonal size and the V and J genes are those of that table, whereas D and trimming came from the DNA. The sample records a few hundred thousand clones, more than 80% of which are singletons. About 10% of the sample is in the top ten clones.

The collaborating institutions used their own protocols to collect whole blood in K2EDTA tubes. For TCRbeta analysis, collaborators shipped samples in one of three forms: frozen whole blood, isolated PBMCs, or DNA extracted from either of those sample types. This TCR was sampled from an elderly woman with acute or convalescent COVID-19. Sample: peripheral blood.

The DNA sequence is as follows: TGTGCCAGCAGCTTAGTGCCGGACACTGAAGCTTTCTTT. The translation is CASSLVPDTEAFF. This chain is built from TRBV7-2 and TRBJ1-1, with the D gene not clear enough to name. The CDR3 goes from the cysteine to the phenylalanine over 13 residues. The sequence is cut down to CDR3 DNA, 39 bases in frame from base 1. V is reduced by 1 base and J by 3 bases, leaving a spacing of 6 bases between them. CDR1 and CDR2, per the germline V gene, are SGHTA and FQGNSA.